This T cell receptor beta chain comes out of a study of blood T cell repertoires in COVID-19. V was pared by 4 bases and J by 0 bases, with 10 bases between. Germline V gene lookup returns CDR1 MGHDK and CDR2 SYGVNS. The CDR3 is made up of 15 amino acids. Source study methods: Amplified reference gene primers provided the basis for estimating nucleated cell counts. The table came from immunoSEQ multiplex PCR; TCRdb's copy has only in-frame clones and leaves some out. That table is the source of V, J and clone size, and D and trimming were worked out from the DNA. This table has roughly 220,000 clones, 90% appearing once. This study enrolled people aged 18 to 89 from around 25 US geographic areas. Cohorts were determined from participant-reported clinical history. Shortly before study entry, within 2 weeks, exposed participants had met a COVID-19 case.

The TCR sequence derives from a man aged 30 to 39 who had been exposed to COVID-19. The chain combines TRBV25-1 with TRBJ1-3; D gene ambiguous. Sequenced: PBMCs or T cells enriched from blood (not recorded which). The DNA of the CDR3 is TGTGCCAGCAGTGCGTCAGGCATCTCTGGAAACACCATATATTTT. Translating it yields CASSASGISGNTIYF. Variable domain in full (rest from reference TRBV25-1 and TRBJ1-3): EADIYQTPRYLVIGTGKKITLECSQTMGHDKMYWYQQDPGMELHLIHYSYGVNSTEKGDLSSESTVSRIRTEHFPLTLESARPSHTSQYLCASSASGISGNTIYFGEGSWLTVV.